Listed below are T cell receptor beta chains from one sample, sequenced in a study of blood T cell repertoires in COVID-19. Produced via immunoSEQ multiplex PCR; TCRdb's table is partial and in-frame only. The data contain hundreds of thousands of clones, more than 75% of them singletons. What was sequenced was peripheral blood. These receptors were collected from a man aged 35-49 years with acute or convalescent COVID-19. Each CDR3 is given with its conserved first and last residue. Fields, in order: V gene, D gene, J gene, clone size, CDR3 protein, CDR3 DNA. A D gene is named only where the DNA matches it firmly. The size field is filled for only some rows; it gives once, few, many or a size class.

v_gene: TRBV6-4
d_gene: TRBD2
j_gene: TRBJ2-3
abundance: -
CDR3aa: CASSPKTSGGADTQYF
CDR3nt: TGTGCCAGCAGTCCAAAGACTAGCGGGGGAGCAGATACGCAGTATTTT

v_gene: TRBV6-5
d_gene: -
j_gene: TRBJ2-3
abundance: -
CDR3aa: CASSSLPLSTDTQYF
CDR3nt: TGTGCCAGCAGCTCCCTACCCCTAAGCACAGATACGCAGTATTTT

v_gene: TRBV7-2
d_gene: -
j_gene: TRBJ1-1
abundance: -
CDR3aa: CASSPGWIDVANTEAFF
CDR3nt: TGTGCCAGCAGCCCAGGGTGGATTGATGTGGCGAACACTGAAGCTTTCTTT

v_gene: TRBV7-2
d_gene: -
j_gene: TRBJ2-7
abundance: once
CDR3aa: CASSLTLAGWEQYF
CDR3nt: TGTGCCAGCAGCTTGACGTTGGCAGGGTGGGAGCAGTACTTC

v_gene: TRBV11-2
d_gene: -
j_gene: TRBJ2-7
abundance: -
CDR3aa: CASSSLAYSYEQYF
CDR3nt: TGTGCCAGCAGTTCCCTAGCTTACTCCTACGAGCAGTACTTC

v_gene: TRBV5-6
d_gene: -
j_gene: TRBJ2-1
abundance: -
CDR3aa: CASSLGVGANEQFF
CDR3nt: TGTGCCAGCAGCTTGGGTGTGGGGGCAAATGAGCAGTTCTTC

v_gene: TRBV10-3
d_gene: -
j_gene: TRBJ1-1
abundance: -
CDR3aa: CAISVTGVSAFF
CDR3nt: TGTGCCATCAGTGTGACAGGTGTCAGCGCTTTCTTT

v_gene: TRBV7-2
d_gene: TRBD2
j_gene: TRBJ2-2
abundance: -
CDR3aa: CASRIPGLAASGELFF
CDR3nt: TGTGCCAGCAGAATTCCGGGACTAGCTGCCTCCGGGGAGCTGTTTTTT

v_gene: TRBV27
d_gene: TRBD1
j_gene: TRBJ1-1
abundance: once
CDR3aa: CARTDRDYMNTEAFF
CDR3nt: TGTGCCAGAACGGACAGGGATTACATGAACACTGAAGCTTTCTTT

v_gene: TRBV28
d_gene: TRBD1
j_gene: TRBJ2-7
abundance: -
CDR3aa: CASRGTGAYEQYF
CDR3nt: TGTGCCAGCAGGGGGACAGGGGCCTACGAGCAGTACTTC

v_gene: TRBV5-5
d_gene: -
j_gene: TRBJ1-6
abundance: -
CDR3aa: CASSLEYRAHNSPLHF
CDR3nt: TGTGCCAGCAGCTTGGAGTACAGGGCGCATAATTCACCCCTCCACTTT

v_gene: TRBV6-2/TRBV6-3
d_gene: -
j_gene: TRBJ2-1
abundance: -
CDR3aa: CASSYFDFPFF
CDR3nt: TGTGCCAGCAGTTACTTTGACTTCCCGTTCTTC

v_gene: TRBV6-2/TRBV6-3
d_gene: -
j_gene: TRBJ2-2
abundance: -
CDR3aa: CASSIGLNTGELFF
CDR3nt: TGTGCCAGCAGTATCGGACTAAACACCGGGGAGCTGTTTTTT

v_gene: TRBV6-6
d_gene: TRBD2
j_gene: TRBJ2-3
abundance: -
CDR3aa: CASSYTTSGGADTQYF
CDR3nt: TGTGCCAGCAGTTACACTACTAGCGGGGGGGCCGATACGCAGTATTTT

v_gene: TRBV7-2
d_gene: TRBD1
j_gene: TRBJ1-2
abundance: -
CDR3aa: CASSLAGTGGNNYGYTF
CDR3nt: TGTGCCAGCAGCTTAGCTGGGACAGGGGGCAATAACTATGGCTACACCTTC

v_gene: TRBV7-9
d_gene: -
j_gene: TRBJ2-7
abundance: -
CDR3aa: CASSPRALSLTEQYF
CDR3nt: TGTGCCAGCAGCCCCAGGGCCCTCTCCCTTACGGAACAGTACTTC

v_gene: TRBV5-4
d_gene: TRBD1
j_gene: TRBJ1-2
abundance: -
CDR3aa: CASSYDRGGHYGYTF
CDR3nt: TGTGCCAGCAGCTACGACAGGGGAGGTCACTATGGCTACACCTTC

v_gene: TRBV12-5
d_gene: -
j_gene: TRBJ1-2
abundance: -
CDR3aa: CASGLLDRQGYTF
CDR3nt: TGTGCTAGTGGTTTACTTGACAGGCAAGGCTACACCTTC

v_gene: TRBV5-1
d_gene: -
j_gene: TRBJ2-7
abundance: -
CDR3aa: CASSLTVNPYEQYF
CDR3nt: TGCGCCAGCAGCTTAACGGTAAATCCCTACGAGCAGTACTTC

v_gene: TRBV28
d_gene: -
j_gene: TRBJ1-5
abundance: once
CDR3aa: CASSLSGDLSLQPQHF
CDR3nt: -

v_gene: TRBV28
d_gene: TRBD1
j_gene: TRBJ2-7
abundance: -
CDR3aa: CASSSPGQDDEQYF
CDR3nt: TGTGCCAGCAGTTCCCCGGGACAGGATGACGAGCAGTACTTC

v_gene: TRBV7-3
d_gene: -
j_gene: TRBJ2-3
abundance: -
CDR3aa: CASSPWGGRMSADTQYF
CDR3nt: TGTGCCAGCAGCCCCTGGGGGGGCCGAATGAGCGCAGATACGCAGTATTTT

v_gene: TRBV19
d_gene: -
j_gene: TRBJ1-3
abundance: -
CDR3aa: CASSTDRLYGNTIYF
CDR3nt: TGTGCCAGTAGTACCGACAGGCTATATGGAAACACCATATATTTT

v_gene: TRBV3-1/TRBV3-2
d_gene: TRBD1
j_gene: TRBJ1-2
abundance: -
CDR3aa: CASSRDSYGYTF
CDR3nt: TGTGCCAGCAGCCGGGACAGCTATGGCTACACCTTC

v_gene: TRBV5-1
d_gene: TRBD2
j_gene: TRBJ2-3
abundance: -
CDR3aa: CASGGDPDTQYF
CDR3nt: TGCGCTTCGGGAGGGGACCCAGATACGCAGTATTTT

v_gene: TRBV3-1/TRBV3-2
d_gene: -
j_gene: TRBJ1-5
abundance: few
CDR3aa: CASSQEGGALSQPQHF
CDR3nt: TGTGCCAGCAGCCAAGAGGGGGGGGCGCTCAGTCAGCCCCAGCATTTT

v_gene: TRBV5-1
d_gene: -
j_gene: TRBJ1-1
abundance: -
CDR3aa: CASSLAGYNTEAFF
CDR3nt: TGCGCCAGCAGCTTGGCAGGTTATAACACTGAAGCTTTCTTT

v_gene: TRBV6-4
d_gene: -
j_gene: TRBJ2-5
abundance: -
CDR3aa: CASTRTASPGETQYF
CDR3nt: TGTGCCAGCACCCGGACAGCTTCCCCGGGGGAGACCCAGTACTTC

v_gene: TRBV7-8
d_gene: -
j_gene: TRBJ1-2
abundance: -
CDR3aa: CASSLGQRSYGYTF
CDR3nt: TGTGCCAGCAGCTTAGGGCAGAGGAGCTATGGCTACACCTTC

v_gene: TRBV7-2
d_gene: TRBD1
j_gene: TRBJ1-1
abundance: -
CDR3aa: CASSRGPGGLLNTEAFF
CDR3nt: TGTGCCAGCAGCCGTGGGCCAGGGGGACTTCTGAACACTGAAGCTTTCTTT

v_gene: TRBV5-5
d_gene: -
j_gene: TRBJ1-4
abundance: -
CDR3aa: CASSHAGGLGSNEKLFF
CDR3nt: TGTGCCAGCAGCCACGCTGGGGGTCTCGGGAGTAATGAAAAACTGTTTTTT

v_gene: TRBV27
d_gene: TRBD1
j_gene: TRBJ1-2
abundance: -
CDR3aa: CASSSTGGGLYGYTF
CDR3nt: TGTGCCAGCAGTTCCACAGGGGGGGGGCTTTATGGCTACACCTTC

v_gene: TRBV9
d_gene: TRBD1
j_gene: TRBJ1-4
abundance: -
CDR3aa: CASSTGQVANEKLFF
CDR3nt: TGTGCCAGCAGCACCGGACAGGTGGCTAATGAAAAACTGTTTTTT

v_gene: TRBV29-1
d_gene: -
j_gene: TRBJ1-3
abundance: -
CDR3aa: CSVEEWAGGNTIYF
CDR3nt: TGCAGCGTTGAAGAGTGGGCAGGCGGAAACACCATATATTTT

v_gene: TRBV7-9
d_gene: -
j_gene: TRBJ1-1
abundance: -
CDR3aa: CASSFGSTEAFF
CDR3nt: TGTGCCAGCAGCTTTGGTAGCACTGAAGCTTTCTTT

v_gene: TRBV5-6
d_gene: -
j_gene: TRBJ1-1
abundance: medium-sized
CDR3aa: CASSSYIFTEAFF
CDR3nt: TGTGCCAGCAGCTCGTATATTTTCACTGAAGCTTTCTTT

v_gene: TRBV5-4
d_gene: TRBD2
j_gene: TRBJ2-7
abundance: once
CDR3aa: CASSLASGSGEQYF
CDR3nt: TGTGCCAGCAGCTTGGCTAGCGGCAGTGGGGAGCAGTACTTC

v_gene: TRBV19
d_gene: -
j_gene: TRBJ2-7
abundance: -
CDR3aa: CASSITAGSPGEQYF
CDR3nt: TGTGCCAGTAGTATAACGGCTGGATCTCCGGGCGAGCAGTACTTC

v_gene: TRBV7-7
d_gene: -
j_gene: TRBJ2-5
abundance: -
CDR3aa: CASSLGAAQETQYF
CDR3nt: TGTGCCAGCAGCTTAGGGGCAGCTCAAGAGACCCAGTACTTC

v_gene: TRBV11-3
d_gene: TRBD2
j_gene: TRBJ2-1
abundance: -
CDR3aa: CASSLGGGLYNEQFF
CDR3nt: TGTGCCAGCAGCTTAGGCGGGGGGCTCTACAATGAGCAGTTCTTC

v_gene: TRBV7-8
d_gene: -
j_gene: TRBJ1-1
abundance: -
CDR3aa: CASFQWDTLNTEAFF
CDR3nt: TGTGCCAGCTTTCAATGGGACACGTTAAACACTGAAGCTTTCTTT

v_gene: TRBV5-1
d_gene: -
j_gene: TRBJ2-7
abundance: -
CDR3aa: CASSPLRGSYEQYF
CDR3nt: TGCGCCAGCAGCCCCCTTCGGGGCTCCTACGAGCAGTACTTC

v_gene: TRBV18
d_gene: -
j_gene: TRBJ1-5
abundance: few
CDR3aa: CASSPGGLQPQHF
CDR3nt: TGTGCCAGCTCACCCGGGGGACTCCAGCCCCAGCATTTT

v_gene: TRBV30
d_gene: -
j_gene: TRBJ1-2
abundance: few
CDR3aa: CAWSPPHRVNYGYTF
CDR3nt: TGTGCCTGGAGTCCACCTCACAGGGTTAACTATGGCTACACCTTC

v_gene: TRBV7-2
d_gene: -
j_gene: TRBJ1-6
abundance: -
CDR3aa: CASSFDSSYNSPLHF
CDR3nt: TGTGCCAGCAGCTTCGACAGCTCCTATAATTCACCCCTCCACTTT

v_gene: TRBV29-1
d_gene: -
j_gene: TRBJ2-5
abundance: -
CDR3aa: CSVELEVGPWETQYF
CDR3nt: TGCAGCGTTGAATTGGAGGTCGGCCCGTGGGAGACCCAGTACTTC

v_gene: TRBV9
d_gene: -
j_gene: TRBJ1-6
abundance: -
CDR3aa: CASSVAPGLNSPLHF
CDR3nt: TGTGCCAGCAGCGTAGCTCCAGGGTTGAATTCACCCCTCCACTTT

v_gene: TRBV6-5
d_gene: -
j_gene: TRBJ1-3
abundance: once
CDR3aa: CASSYGGGHSGNTIYF
CDR3nt: TGTGCCAGCAGTTACGGGGGAGGCCATTCTGGAAACACCATATATTTT

v_gene: TRBV7-9
d_gene: TRBD1
j_gene: TRBJ1-6
abundance: -
CDR3aa: CASSSAGTGRLSPLHF
CDR3nt: TGTGCCAGCAGCTCCGCCGGGACAGGGCGGTTATCACCCCTCCACTTT

v_gene: TRBV6-2/TRBV6-3
d_gene: -
j_gene: TRBJ1-5
abundance: once
CDR3aa: CASSYLADSNQPQHF
CDR3nt: TGTGCCAGCAGTTACCTGGCAGATAGCAATCAGCCCCAGCATTTT

v_gene: TRBV5-6
d_gene: -
j_gene: TRBJ1-4
abundance: -
CDR3aa: CASSYGGAKYEKLFF
CDR3nt: TGTGCCAGCAGCTACGGGGGAGCTAAGTATGAAAAACTGTTTTTT

v_gene: TRBV3-1/TRBV3-2
d_gene: -
j_gene: TRBJ1-2
abundance: -
CDR3aa: CATASEGTLYGYTF
CDR3nt: TGTGCCACCGCTAGTGAGGGGACACTCTATGGCTACACCTTC

v_gene: TRBV28
d_gene: TRBD1
j_gene: TRBJ1-2
abundance: -
CDR3aa: CAAAGGTRNGYTF
CDR3nt: TGTGCCGCAGCAGGGGGGACAAGGAATGGCTACACCTTC

v_gene: TRBV11-2
d_gene: TRBD1
j_gene: TRBJ1-2
abundance: once
CDR3aa: CASSANPGTDYGYTF
CDR3nt: TGTGCCAGCAGCGCGAATCCCGGGACAGACTATGGCTACACCTTC

v_gene: TRBV5-4
d_gene: TRBD1
j_gene: TRBJ1-2
abundance: -
CDR3aa: CASSRIRTGTGATYNYGYTF
CDR3nt: TGTGCCAGCAGCAGGATAAGAACCGGGACAGGAGCAACCTATAACTATGGCTACACCTTC